This entry is about one T cell receptor (beta chain). The data were produced by immunoSEQ multiplex PCR, yet TCRdb's version contains in-frame clones alone and is incomplete. The repertoire holds about 56,000 clones, with around nine tenths as singletons. The data derive from a study of T cell changes during pregnancy in multiple sclerosis. From germline, CDR1 is KGHSH and CDR2 LQKENI. V was clipped by 3 bases and J by 3 bases, with 13 bases between them. The CDR3 covers 15 residues. This receptor was identified in a human donor whose cells served as feeder cells for cultures in a pregnancy study. The chain joins TRBV18 to TRBJ2-3; possibly TRBD1 for D (5 bases). Sequenced sample: peripheral blood from another person, used as feeder cells. CDR3 coding DNA: TGTGCCAGCTCACCCCCCAGCAGGGTGACAGATACGCAGTATTTT. The encoded protein is CASSPPSRVTDTQYF.